The 17 T cell receptor beta chains below all came from one sample that was sequenced in a study of blood T cell repertoires in COVID-19. The repertoire was sequenced with immunoSEQ multiplex PCR; TCRdb's copy has only in-frame clones and lacks some. Among 200,000 to 250,000 clones listed, roughly 87% were seen once. Sequencing was done on a sample of PBMCs or T cells enriched from blood (not recorded which). Receptors were obtained from a man younger than 35 with acute COVID-19.

This clone appeared a single time. The V call is TRBV11-1, the J call TRBJ2-1; D perhaps matches TRBD1 (6 bases). V lost 5 bases, J lost 9 bases, and 8 bases lay in between. The CDR3 covers 11 residues. Germline CDR1 SGHAT, CDR2 FQDESV (reference sequence). The CDR3 nucleotides read TGTGCCAGCAGCGCGACAGGTGAGCAGTTCTTC. Translated, it gives CASSATGEQFF.

This chain links TRBV6-5 with TRBJ2-7, with 8 bases matching TRBD2. From germline, CDR1 is MNHEY and CDR2 SVGAGI. Trimming cost V 4 bases and J 6 bases; bases outside gene matches: 8. CDR3 length equals 14 residues. CDR3: CASSSPGGESEQYF. The CDR3, as DNA: TGTGCCAGCAGTTCCCCCGGGGGGGAAAGCGAGCAGTACTTC.

The J gene is TRBJ1-6, the V gene TRBV4-3; 10 bases are a match to TRBD1. Per the germline V gene, CDR1 is LGHNA and CDR2 is YSLEER. V gave up 0 bases and J gave up 9 bases; unmatched junction bases: 5. This CDR3 spans 16 amino acids. The CDR3 is CASSQDWDRGSSPLHF. CDR3 DNA: TGCGCCAGCAGCCAAGATTGGGACAGGGGAAGTTCACCCCTCCACTTT.

This CDR3 is CASSLGHSGANVLTF. Written as DNA, the CDR3 is TGTGCCAGCAGCTTGGGACACTCTGGGGCCAACGTCCTGACTTTC. The V and J genes are TRBV7-3 and TRBJ2-6; TRBD1 might be the D (6 bases). The CDR3 has 15 residues. CDR1 and CDR2 from the germline V gene are SGHTA and FQGTGA. Trimming took off 3 bases at V and 0 bases at J, with 6 bases between the two ends. The whole variable domain, remainder taken from reference TRBV7-3 and TRBJ2-6, is GAGVSQTPSNKVTEKGKYVELRCDPISGHTALYWYRQSLGQGPEFLIYFQGTGAADDSGLPNDRFFAVRPEGSVSTLKIQRTERGDSAVYLCASSLGHSGANVLTFGAGSRLTVL.

The CDR3 coding sequence is TGTGCCAGCAGCGGGACTAGCGCGATACACTACGAGCAGTACTTC. Protein product: CASSGTSAIHYEQYF. The chain uses TRBV7-9 and TRBJ2-7; 10 positions match TRBD2. Germline V CDR1 and CDR2: SEHNR, FQNEAQ (reference sequence). This CDR3 is 15 amino acids long. The trim removed 5 bases at V and 3 bases at J, leaving 7 bases unmatched.

The sample holds one count of this clone. The chain combines TRBV2 with TRBJ2-1; 14 nucleotides match TRBD2. The CDR3 loop spans 15 amino acids. The germline CDR1 and CDR2 sequences are SNHLY and FYNNEI. Trimming took 4 bases from V and 5 from J; bases not matched to a gene: 1. CDR3 protein: CASSGLAGGDNEQFF. CDR3 bases: TGTGCCAGCAGTGGACTAGCGGGAGGGGACAATGAGCAGTTCTTC.

The genes are TRBV4-3 and TRBJ1-2; possibly TRBD1 for D (6 bases). This CDR3 region has 16 residues. Trimming left V 4 bases short and J 4 bases short, with 19 bases between. Germline V lookup: CDR1 LGHNA, CDR2 YSLEER. CDR3 amino acids: CASSPYWSQGSYGYTF. The CDR3, as DNA: TGCGCCAGCAGCCCCTATTGGAGTCAGGGGAGCTATGGCTACACCTTC.

The DNA of the CDR3 is TGCGCCAGCAGCCAAGATGGGGGGTGGGAGCAGTACTTC. It encodes CASSQDGGWEQYF. The gene calls are TRBV4-1 and TRBJ2-7, with D possibly being TRBD2 (6 bases). This CDR3 spans 13 amino acids. With 0 bases removed from V and 7 bases from J, the gap between germline ends came to 10 bases. Germline CDR1 reads MGHRA; CDR2 reads YSYEKL.

This chain links TRBV18 with TRBJ2-5; tentatively, D is TRBD1 (6 bases). The CDR3 length is 14 residues. Trimming removed 2 bases at V and 5 bases at J, with 12 bases between. The germline CDR1 and CDR2 sequences are KGHSH and LQKENI. CDR3 sequence reads: CASSPEQGGETQYF. The CDR3 coding sequence is TGTGCCAGCTCACCAGAACAGGGTGGCGAGACCCAGTACTTC.

The gene calls are TRBV28 and TRBJ2-7, with 7 bases aligning to TRBD1. V shed 6 bases, J shed 2 bases, and the junction held 10 bases outside the gene matches. CDR1 MDHEN and CDR2 SYDVKM come from the germline V gene. CDR3 length: 15 residues. The CDR3 sequence is CASRPTGMGTYEQYF. The CDR3 DNA reads as TGTGCCAGCAGGCCGACAGGGATGGGCACCTACGAGCAGTACTTC.

The J gene is TRBJ2-3, the V gene TRBV7-2; 8 bases are shared with TRBD2. The CDR3 is made up of 15 amino acids. V was pared by 1 base and J by 1 base, with 1 base of the junction left unmatched. Looked up from germline, CDR1 is SGHTA and CDR2 is FQGNSA. CDR3 loop: CASSLGGRRTDTQYF. In nucleotides, the CDR3 is TGTGCCAGCAGCTTAGGCGGGAGGCGCACAGATACGCAGTATTTT.

This clone was recorded once. J is TRBJ2-1 and V is TRBV7-9; D is unresolved. This CDR3 region has 12 residues. The germline V gene encodes CDR1 SEHNR and CDR2 FQNEAQ (reference sequence). V was clipped by 1 base and J by 8 bases, with 6 bases between them. The CDR3 spells CASSLGGYEQFF. The DNA for the CDR3 is TGTGCCAGCAGCTTAGGAGGTTATGAGCAGTTCTTC.

V and J are TRBV30 and TRBJ2-1; 7 bases line up with TRBD1. The germline gives CDR1 GTSNPN, CDR2 SVGIG (reference sequence). The CDR3 is made up of 15 amino acids. V dropped 4 bases and J dropped 4; count of bases not matched to a gene: 10. The CDR3 loop is CAWIKQGPLYNEQFF. CDR3 in DNA: TGTGCCTGGATAAAACAGGGGCCGTTATACAATGAGCAGTTCTTC.

The chain combines TRBV14 with TRBJ2-1; a possible D gene is TRBD2 (6 bases). V shed 3 bases and J shed 9 bases, with 21 bases lying between them. The CDR3 is made up of 16 amino acids. Germline CDR1 reads SGHDN; CDR2 reads FVKESK. CDR3 loop: CASSHFLSGAQSEQFF. The CDR3 DNA reads as TGTGCCAGCAGCCACTTCCTTAGCGGAGCACAGAGTGAGCAGTTCTTC.

V gene TRBV4-1 combines with J gene TRBJ2-3; 8 positions agree with TRBD1. Unmatched junction bases numbered 9, after V lost 4 bases and J lost 15 bases. This CDR3 contains 12 residues. Per the germline V gene, CDR1 is MGHRA and CDR2 is YSYEKL. The CDR3 reads CASSLTGALPYF. CDR3 sequence (DNA): TGCGCCAGCAGCCTGACAGGGGCCCTCCCCTATTTT.

V is TRBV24-1 and J is TRBJ1-2, with 10 positions matching TRBD1. The CDR3 is made up of 15 amino acids. Germline V gives CDR1 KGHDR, CDR2 SFDVKD. With V trimmed by 3 bases and J by 4 bases, 4 bases remained unmatched. The CDR3 is CATSDAGTGVYGYTF. As DNA, the CDR3 is TGTGCCACCAGTGATGCCGGGACAGGGGTCTATGGCTACACCTTC.

The CDR3 sequence is CASRVMGPTPEAFF. CDR3 nucleotide sequence: TGTGCCAGCAGGGTCATGGGGCCGACTCCTGAAGCTTTCTTT. This chain uses TRBV28 with TRBJ1-1; D is possibly TRBD1 (5 bases). The CDR3 sequence is 14 residues long. Trimming removed 6 bases from V and 6 bases from J, with 17 bases in between. Germline CDR1 reads MDHEN; CDR2 reads SYDVKM.